A single sample is the source of the 4 T cell receptor beta chains below, sequenced in a study of blood T cell repertoires in COVID-19. Here immunoSEQ multiplex PCR was the method, and the copy in TCRdb shows in-frame clones only, minus some. Altogether about 140,000 clones are present, around 87% being singletons, with the ten largest covering around 2.3%. The sequencing input was peripheral blood. The receptors come from a man aged 50 to 60 with active COVID-19.

V is TRBV5-5 and J is TRBJ2-7; D gene unclear. Germline CDR1 and CDR2: SGHKS and YYEKEE (reference sequence). CDR3 length equals 15 residues. Trimming removed 1 base at V and 0 bases at J, with 11 bases between. The CDR3 bases are TGTGCCAGCAGCTTGTCCCTTAGGAGCTCCTACGAGCAGTACTTC. It translates to CASSLSLRSSYEQYF.

The J gene is TRBJ2-1, the V gene TRBV11-2; 7 bases are shared with TRBD2. V lost 3 bases, J lost 5 bases, and 4 bases stayed unmatched. This CDR3 region has 14 residues. Per germline, CDR1 SGHAT and CDR2 FQNNGV. In DNA, the CDR3 is TGTGCCAGCAGCTTGGGGGGGGGAAACAATGAGCAGTTCTTC. It specifies CASSLGGGNNEQFF.

This sequence joins TRBV2 and TRBJ2-5; 15 nucleotides line up with TRBD2. CDR1 and CDR2 from the germline V gene are SNHLY and FYNNEI. This CDR3 contains 14 residues. J gave up 4 bases and V 9 bases, and 3 bases lay outside the gene matches. The CDR3 DNA sequence: TGTGCCAGTCGGGGACTAGCGGGGGGAGAGACCCAGTACTTC. Protein product: CASRGLAGGETQYF.

The rearrangement links TRBV6-5 to TRBJ1-2; 10 bases fit TRBD1. Germline loops: CDR1 MNHEY, CDR2 SVGAGI. J gave up 2 bases and V 7 bases, and 4 bases lay outside the gene matches. CDR3 length equals 14 residues. DNA of the CDR3: TGTGCCAGCAACGACAGGGGGCAAAACTATGGCTACACCTTC. Its translation is CASNDRGQNYGYTF.